This T cell receptor (beta chain) was identified in a study of blood T cell repertoires in COVID-19 (dated by TCRdb to the early 2020s). With respect to the entire study: Samples covering the acute and convalescent phases of COVID-19 were provided by collaborators in the United States, Italy and Spain. The prospective study material was composed of cDNA or gDNA derived from T cells, B-cell-depleted T cells, or PBMCs. The samples were drawn from the first 160 participants of the ongoing ImmuneRACE study and from 950 to 1,500 subjects provided by 6 global collaborators. A freely available public database, intended as a resource for researchers studying the immune response to SARS-CoV-2, is where the repertoires were released. Where available, HLA class I and class II types were obtained from metadata supplied by the sample provider rather than from assay-based typing. A de-identified subject ID, COVID-19 status, age in years and sex were almost always included in the sample metadata. The dataset comprised deeply sampled blood TCRbeta repertoires from subjects exposed to, actively infected with, or recovered from COVID-19. Study-level results and caveats: The amount of clinical and demographic metadata varied by source and participant and was provided uncurated.

Worth noting for this clone: Its cognate antigen has yet to be identified. Within one base of it there is no much larger clone, and no base qualities were kept.

Whole blood was collected in K2EDTA tubes by collaborating institutions according to the institutions' own protocols. For TCRbeta analysis, collaborators shipped samples in one of three forms: frozen whole blood, isolated PBMCs, or DNA extracted from either of those sample types. TCRbeta CDR3 regions were amplified from genomic DNA using the immunoSEQ Assay, a bias-controlled multiplex PCR. The authors' analysis ran thus. The number of nucleated cells in each sample was estimated from the amplification of reference gene primers within the assay. To quantify the absolute abundance of each unique TCRbeta CDR3 rearrangement, sequence reads were collapsed and filtered. For each sample, productive Simpson clonality was calculated as the square root of Simpson's diversity index over productive rearrangements. TCRdb limited this immuneACCESS table to in-frame rearrangements with V and J called. A share of clones is missing; checked studies link under half to unresolved V genes, and the rest is unexplained. The V and J calls and clone size come from that table; D and trimming were worked out from the DNA. The sample contains around 50,000 clones, roughly 82% of them found a single time. The ten biggest clones cover roughly 22% of the sample.

According to the germline V gene, CDR1 reads MGHRA and CDR2 reads YSYEKL. The CDR3 goes from the cysteine to the phenylalanine over 15 residues. Of all the DNA, just the CDR3 is kept, 45 bases in frame from base 1. Deletion took 1 base off V and 6 bases off J, with a span of 13 bases between the germline ends. Sequencing was done on a sample of peripheral blood. The chain links TRBV4-1 with TRBJ1-5; the D gene is possibly TRBD1, with 6 bases matching. The receptor was derived from a woman aged 55-69 years with acute or convalescent COVID-19. The CDR3 amino acid sequence is: CASSQVPQGAQPQHF. The DNA sequence is given as TGCGCCAGCAGCCAAGTTCCACAGGGAGCTCAGCCCCAGCATTTT.